One sample yielded the 27 T cell receptor beta chains listed below, sequenced in a study of blood T cell repertoires in COVID-19. Some clones are missing from TCRdb's copy, which holds only in-frame ones; the method was immunoSEQ multiplex PCR. The sample yields under 100,000 clones, roughly 87% seen once. Specimen: peripheral blood. The receptors originated from a male donor with acute or convalescent COVID-19.

The chain employs TRBV6-5 and TRBJ1-4; 9 nucleotides agree with TRBD1. The CDR3 sequence is 13 residues long. The V gene end was trimmed by 10 bases and the J gene end by 8 bases; junction bases not matched to a gene: 8. Germline V gene sequence: CDR1 MNHEY, CDR2 SVGAGI. CDR3 region: CATAGTGKEKLFF. DNA for the CDR3: TGTGCCACAGCCGGGACAGGGAAGGAAAAACTGTTTTTT.

The chain couples TRBV7-9 to TRBJ1-3, with 8 positions matching TRBD1. Germline CDR1 reads SEHNR; CDR2 reads FQNEAQ (reference sequence). V was clipped by 1 base and J by 0 bases; unmatched bases: 2. The CDR3 is 16 residues long. The DNA for the CDR3 is TGTGCCAGCAGCTTAGACAGGGGGAGCTCTGGAAACACCATATATTTT. Translation: CASSLDRGSSGNTIYF. Full variable domain (outside the CDR3, taken from reference TRBV7-9 and TRBJ1-3): DTGVSQNPRHKITKRGQNVTFRCDPISEHNRLYWYRQTLGQGPEFLTYFQNEAQLEKSRLLSDRFSAERPKGSFSTLEIQRTEQGDSAMYLCASSLDRGSSGNTIYFGEGSWLTVV.

This clone occurred once. The chain joins TRBV5-4 to TRBJ2-7; perhaps TRBD1 as D (6 bases). The germline gives CDR1 SGHNT, CDR2 YYREEE (reference sequence). The V gene lost 0 bases and the J gene lost 2 bases, with 12 bases spanning the gap. This CDR3 is built from 15 residues. The CDR3: CASSLGGGPTYEQYF. The DNA for the CDR3 is TGTGCCAGCAGCTTGGGTGGGGGCCCTACCTACGAGCAGTACTTC.

The gene calls are TRBV3-1 (or the pseudogene TRBV3-2) and TRBJ1-2; possibly TRBD1 for D (6 bases). The V end was cut by 4 bases, the J end by 2 bases, with 8 bases between. Germline V gives CDR1 LGHDT, CDR2 YNNKEL (reference sequence). The CDR3 sequence is 13 residues long. The CDR3 protein is CASSRDRNYGYTF. CDR3 DNA: TGTGCCAGCAGCCGAGACAGGAACTATGGCTACACCTTC.

The rearrangement links TRBV4-1 to TRBJ1-1; D unclear. The CDR3 covers 13 residues. The V and J ends lost 0 bases and 10 bases respectively, with 12 bases between them. Germline V gives CDR1 MGHRA, CDR2 YSYEKL. CDR3 DNA sequence: TGCGCCAGCAGCCAAGAGGTAACCTACGGAGCTTTCTTT. This translates into CASSQEVTYGAFF.

This chain uses TRBV28 with TRBJ1-5; no clear D gene. Trimming pared 6 bases from V and 3 bases from J, leaving 12 bases between. Germline-derived CDR1 and CDR2 are MDHEN and SYDVKM. CDR3 length equals 14 residues. CDR3 bases: TGTGCCAGCAGCTCCCCGGAGGACAATCAGCCCCAGCATTTT. Translating gives CASSSPEDNQPQHF.

The sample holds a few counts of this clone. The CDR3 nucleotides read TGTGCCTGGAGTTCACAGGGGGCGGCCTATGGCTACACCTTC. Amino acid sequence: CAWSSQGAAYGYTF. V gene TRBV30 combines with J gene TRBJ1-2; 9 bases match TRBD1. V lost 2 bases, J lost 4 bases, and 5 bases stayed unmatched. The germline V gene has CDR1 GTSNPN and CDR2 SVGIG (reference sequence). The CDR3 has 14 residues.

This chain connects TRBV30 to TRBJ1-2; 9 bases fit TRBD1. CDR1 is GTSNPN, CDR2 SVGIG, per germline (reference sequence). The CDR3 totals 15 residues. The trim removed 2 bases at V and 7 bases at J, leaving 11 bases unmatched. CDR3 coding DNA: TGTGCCTGGAGTCCCCGGGACAGGGAGTCTGGTGGCTACACCTTC. It is translated as CAWSPRDRESGGYTF.

DNA for the CDR3: TGTGCCAGCATAGCGAGGGACAATAGCAATCAGCCCCAGCATTTT. Its protein is CASIARDNSNQPQHF. V usage is TRBV6-6 and J usage is TRBJ1-5; possibly TRBD1 for D (6 bases). The V gene's germline CDR1 is MNHNY and CDR2 SVGAGI (reference sequence). CDR3 length equals 15 residues. The V end lost 7 bases, the J end lost 0 bases, and 13 bases lay between the germline ends.

V gene TRBV2 combines with J gene TRBJ1-5; weak D call: TRBD1 (6 bases). V lost 4 bases to trimming and J lost 3 bases, with 10 bases between them. CDR3 length: 14 residues. Germline V gene data show CDR1 as SNHLY and CDR2 as FYNNEI. CDR3 protein: CASSATGNNQPQHF. The DNA of the CDR3 is TGTGCCAGCAGTGCAACAGGGAACAATCAGCCCCAGCATTTT.

The rearrangement joins TRBV11-1 to TRBJ2-4; D not resolved. V lost 3 bases, J lost 5 bases, and 11 bases lay in between. In germline, CDR1 is SGHAT, CDR2 FQDESV (reference sequence). The CDR3 covers 14 residues. The CDR3 loop reads CASSLAGPENIQYF. In DNA, the CDR3 is TGTGCCAGCAGCTTGGCAGGCCCTGAAAACATTCAGTACTTC.

CDR3 DNA: TGTGCCAGCAGCTTAGGGACAGCTAACTATGGCTACACCTTC. Protein: CASSLGTANYGYTF. The chain is built from TRBV7-2 and TRBJ1-2; TRBD1 is a possible D gene (6 bases). V lost 1 base, J lost 0 bases, and 6 bases lay in between. Per the germline V gene, CDR1 is SGHTA and CDR2 is FQGNSA. The CDR3 contains 14 residues.

The chain has TRBV7-2 and TRBJ2-3; 9 positions agree with TRBD2. V was clipped by 4 bases and J by 2 bases; unmatched bases: 4. CDR1 and CDR2 from the germline V gene are SGHTA and FQGNSA. CDR3 length equals 15 residues. The CDR3 protein is CASSYLAGSTDTQYF. The CDR3 DNA sequence: TGTGCCAGCAGCTACCTAGCGGGGTCCACAGATACGCAGTATTTT.

The chain couples TRBV6-1 to TRBJ1-2; no reliable D call. The germline CDR1 and CDR2 sequences are MNHNS and SASEGT. This CDR3 comprises 15 residues. Trimming shortened V by 2 bases and J by 6 bases, and 16 bases separated the two germline ends. The chain's CDR3 is CASSEWVDPGNGYTF. CDR3 in DNA: TGTGCCAGCAGTGAATGGGTGGACCCCGGGAATGGCTACACCTTC.

This clone has more than one count but fewer than ten. The CDR3 DNA sequence: TGTGCCAGCAGCTTACAGGACAGGGGGCTCGGCGAGCAGTACTTC. Translation: CASSLQDRGLGEQYF. The chain recombines TRBV7-6 with TRBJ2-7; 11 nucleotides align to TRBD1. Germline CDR1 and CDR2: SGHVS and FNYEAQ. CDR3 length: 15 residues. V was clipped by 2 bases and J by 6 bases; unmatched bases: 6.

The CDR3 sequence: CASSVGGAGSNQPQHF. CDR3 nucleotide sequence: TGTGCCAGCAGTGTTGGGGGGGCAGGGAGCAATCAGCCCCAGCATTTT. The V call is TRBV28, the J call TRBJ1-5, with TRBD1 as a possible D gene (6 bases). CDR3 size: 16 residues. Between the trimmed V and J ends, which lost 5 bases and 1 base, there was a span of 15 bases. CDR1 and CDR2 (germline): MDHEN, SYDVKM.

The CDR3 bases are TGCGCCAGCAGTCAGACAGGGGGATACGAGCAGTACTTC. The encoded protein is CASSQTGGYEQYF. The V gene is TRBV23-1, the J gene TRBJ2-7; the match to TRBD1 covers 9 bases. TRBV23-1 is placed among ORFs of uncertain function. The V and J ends lost 3 bases and 4 bases, in that order; junction bases with no gene match: 1. The CDR3 is 13 amino acids.

V usage is TRBV7-6 and J usage is TRBJ2-3; 8 bases fit TRBD2. CDR3 size: 16 residues. CDR1 and CDR2 (germline): SGHVS, FNYEAQ. The V gene end was trimmed by 5 bases and the J gene end by 8 bases; junction bases not matched to a gene: 15. CDR3 DNA sequence: TGTGCCAGCAGCCTTTCAGCGGGGGTCGGTTCGGGTACGCAGTATTTT. This translates into CASSLSAGVGSGTQYF.

The chain joins TRBV19 to TRBJ2-2; D possibly corresponds to TRBD1 (6 bases). V gave up 3 bases and J gave up 5 bases, with 16 bases separating them. The CDR3 runs to 16 residues. Germline V CDR1 and CDR2: LNHDA, SQIVND (reference sequence). The CDR3 nucleotides read TGTGCCAGTAGTATGGTACATGCAGGGGTTACCGGGGAGCTGTTTTTT. Protein: CASSMVHAGVTGELFF.

As DNA, the CDR3 is TGCGCCAGCAGTCAATCGAGGACAGGGCCGAACACCGGGGAGCTGTTTTTT. This translates into CASSQSRTGPNTGELFF. The chain links TRBV23-1 to TRBJ2-2; TRBD1 aligns across 8 bases. TRBV23-1 is sorted into the ORF group, with uncertain function. V shed 0 bases, J shed 0 bases, and the junction held 3 bases outside the gene matches. This CDR3 contains 17 residues.

J is TRBJ2-2 and V is TRBV9, with a tentative D call TRBD1 (7 bases). This CDR3 has 17 amino acids. Germline V lookup: CDR1 SGDLS, CDR2 YYNGEE. V was cut by 0 bases and J by 2 bases, with 14 bases left in between. The CDR3 nucleotides read TGTGCCAGCAGCGTAGTTGGAGGGGGCCTTAACACCGGGGAGCTGTTTTTT. This gives the protein CASSVVGGGLNTGELFF.

The V gene is TRBV18, the J gene TRBJ2-7; D remains unclear. CDR3 length: 11 amino acids. CDR1 KGHSH and CDR2 LQKENI come from the germline V gene. The V end lost 4 bases, the J end lost 7 bases, and 8 bases lay between the germline ends. The CDR3 region is CASSQAWEQYF. CDR3 nucleotides: TGTGCCAGCTCACAAGCTTGGGAGCAGTACTTC.

This clone showed up just a few times. The J gene is TRBJ2-3, the V gene TRBV27; possibly TRBD1 for D (5 bases). V was shortened by 6 bases and J by 1 base, with 14 bases between the two germline ends. Germline CDR1 reads MNHEY; CDR2 reads SMNVEV (reference sequence). The CDR3 totals 15 residues. This chain's CDR3 is CASSFGQMGTDTQYF. The CDR3 nucleotides read TGTGCCAGCAGCTTTGGACAAATGGGCACAGATACGCAGTATTTT.

The rearrangement joins TRBV7-3 to TRBJ2-1; TRBD1 aligns across 10 bases. J was trimmed by 8 bases and V by 5 bases; bases with no gene match: 9. CDR3 length equals 15 residues. Looked up from germline, CDR1 is SGHTA and CDR2 is FQGTGA. The DNA for the CDR3 is TGTGCCAGCAGCAGACAGGGGGCGGTTGGAGATGAGCAGTTCTTC. Amino acid sequence: CASSRQGAVGDEQFF.

The chain employs TRBV30 and TRBJ2-2, with D possibly matching TRBD1 (6 bases). Trimming took 1 base from V and 5 from J, leaving 14 bases between them. Germline V gene sequence: CDR1 GTSNPN, CDR2 SVGIG (reference sequence). The CDR3 is 15 residues long. The chain's CDR3 is CAWSGLGAGTGELFF. CDR3 DNA sequence: TGTGCCTGGAGTGGGCTGGGGGCAGGAACCGGGGAGCTGTTTTTT.

The chain joins TRBV5-1 to TRBJ2-3; TRBD1 aligns across 7 bases. This CDR3 is 14 amino acids long. Losses at the gene ends were 0 bases for V and 3 bases for J; bases not matched to a gene: 1. CDR1 and CDR2 from the germline V gene are SGHRS and YFSETQ. The DNA for the CDR3 is TGCGCCAGCAGCTTGGAGGGGGCGACAGATACGCAGTATTTT. Encoded protein: CASSLEGATDTQYF. The whole variable domain, remainder taken from reference TRBV5-1 and TRBJ2-3, is KAGVTQTPRYLIKTRGQQVTLSCSPISGHRSVSWYQQTPGQGLQFLFEYFSETQRNKGNFPGRFSGRQFSNSRSEMNVSTLELGDSALYLCASSLEGATDTQYFGPGTRLTVL.

By its share, this clone is medium-sized (0.01 to 0.1%). The chain uses TRBV9 and TRBJ1-2; 8 bases are shared with TRBD1. With V trimmed by 0 bases and J by 4 bases, 8 bases remained unmatched. The CDR3 loop spans 16 amino acids. Germline CDR1 is SGDLS and CDR2 is YYNGEE. This CDR3 reads CASSVGGQGAGYGYTF. Here the CDR3 DNA reads TGTGCCAGCAGCGTAGGAGGGCAGGGGGCCGGCTATGGCTACACCTTC. Full variable domain (outside the CDR3, taken from reference TRBV9 and TRBJ1-2): DSGVTQTPKHLITATGQRVTLRCSPRSGDLSVYWYQQSLDQGLQFLIQYYNGEERAKGNILERFSAQQFPDLHSELNLSSLELGDSALYFCASSVGGQGAGYGYTFGSGTRLTVV.